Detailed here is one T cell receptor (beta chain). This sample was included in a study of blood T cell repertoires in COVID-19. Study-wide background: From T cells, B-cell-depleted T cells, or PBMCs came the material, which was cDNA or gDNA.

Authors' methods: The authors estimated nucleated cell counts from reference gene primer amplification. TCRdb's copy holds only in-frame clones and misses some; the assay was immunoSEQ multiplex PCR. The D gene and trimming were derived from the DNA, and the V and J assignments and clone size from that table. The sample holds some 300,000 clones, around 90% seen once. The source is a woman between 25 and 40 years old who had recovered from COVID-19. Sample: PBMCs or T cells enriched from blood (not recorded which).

This CDR3 is CSASSGVNSYEQYF. The CDR3 nucleotides are TGCAGTGCTAGTTCAGGGGTAAACTCCTACGAGCAGTACTTC. The chain recombines TRBV20-1 with TRBJ2-7; possible D gene TRBD1, 6 bases. The ends were cut back, 3 bases at V and 0 bases at J, with 12 bases in the middle. CDR1 is DFQATT, CDR2 SNEGSKA, per germline (reference sequence). This CDR3 comprises 14 residues.